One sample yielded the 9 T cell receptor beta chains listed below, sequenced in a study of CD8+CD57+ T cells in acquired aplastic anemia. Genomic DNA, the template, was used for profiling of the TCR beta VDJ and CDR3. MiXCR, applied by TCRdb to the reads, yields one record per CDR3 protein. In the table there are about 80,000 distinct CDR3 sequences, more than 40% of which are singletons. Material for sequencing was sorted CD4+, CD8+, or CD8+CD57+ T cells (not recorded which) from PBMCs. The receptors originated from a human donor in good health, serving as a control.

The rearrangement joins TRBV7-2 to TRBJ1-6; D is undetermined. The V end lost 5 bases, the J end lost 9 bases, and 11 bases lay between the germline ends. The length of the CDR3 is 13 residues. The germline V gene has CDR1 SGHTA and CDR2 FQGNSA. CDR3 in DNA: TGTGCCAGCAGCCTAACTCTTGCTTCACCCCTCCACTTT. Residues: CASSLTLASPLHF.

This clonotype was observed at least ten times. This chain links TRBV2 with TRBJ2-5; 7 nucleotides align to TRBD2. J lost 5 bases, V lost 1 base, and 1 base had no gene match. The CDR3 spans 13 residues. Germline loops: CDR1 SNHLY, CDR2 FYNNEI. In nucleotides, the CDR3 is TGTGCCAGCAGTGAAGGGCGGGAGGAGACCCAGTACTTC. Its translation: CASSEGREETQYF.

CDR3 sequence (DNA): TGTGCCACCAGCATAGGGGGACAGAACTACGAGCAGTACTTC. Its translation: CATSIGGQNYEQYF. The rearrangement links TRBV15 to TRBJ2-7; 7 bases are shared with TRBD1. Germline V CDR1 and CDR2: LNHNV, YYDKDF (reference sequence). The CDR3 length is 14 residues. J was trimmed by 3 bases and V by 4 bases; bases with no gene match: 6.

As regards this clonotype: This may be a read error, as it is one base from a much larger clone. The CDR3 nucleotides read TGTGCCAGCAGCCCTGGGGTCGGGGTCCAAGAGACCCAGTACTTC. Translating gives CASSPGVGVQETQYF. This chain connects TRBV11-2 to TRBJ2-5, with D perhaps matching TRBD2 (5 bases). The germline V gene encodes CDR1 SGHAT and CDR2 FQNNGV. The CDR3 has 15 residues. The V end lost 5 bases, the J end lost 1 base, and 14 bases lay between the germline ends. The full variable domain, with the rest looked up from reference TRBV11-2 and TRBJ2-5, is EAGVAQSPRYKIIEKRQSVAFWCNPISGHATLYWYQQILGQGPKLLIQFQNNGVVDDSQLPKDRFSAERLKGVDSTLKIQPAKLEDSAVYLCASSPGVGVQETQYFGPGTRLLVL.

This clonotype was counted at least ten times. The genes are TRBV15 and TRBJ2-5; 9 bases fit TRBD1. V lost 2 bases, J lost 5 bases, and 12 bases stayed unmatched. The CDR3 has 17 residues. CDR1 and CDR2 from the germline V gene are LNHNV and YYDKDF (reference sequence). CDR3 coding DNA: TGTGCCACCAGCAGAAAGAACGACAGGGGGTTAATGGAGACCCAGTACTTC. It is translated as CATSRKNDRGLMETQYF.

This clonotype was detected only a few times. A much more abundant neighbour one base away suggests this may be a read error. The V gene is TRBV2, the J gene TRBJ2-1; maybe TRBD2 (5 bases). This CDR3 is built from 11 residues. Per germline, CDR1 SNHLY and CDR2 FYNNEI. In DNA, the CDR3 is TGTGCCAGCATCGGAGGCAATGAGCGGTTCTTC. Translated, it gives CASIGGNERFF.

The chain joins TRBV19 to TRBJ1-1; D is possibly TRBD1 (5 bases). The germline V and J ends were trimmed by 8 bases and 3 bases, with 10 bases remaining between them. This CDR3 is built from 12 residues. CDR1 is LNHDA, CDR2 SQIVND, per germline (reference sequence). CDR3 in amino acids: CASDTGHTEAFF. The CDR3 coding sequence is TGTGCCAGTGACACGGGACACACTGAAGCTTTCTTT.

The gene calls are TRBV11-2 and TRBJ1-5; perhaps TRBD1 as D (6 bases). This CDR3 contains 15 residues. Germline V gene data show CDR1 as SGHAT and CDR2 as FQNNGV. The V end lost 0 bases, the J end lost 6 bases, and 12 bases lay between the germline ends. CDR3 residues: CASSLDRGVSQPQHF. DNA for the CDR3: TGTGCCAGCAGCTTAGATAGGGGGGTGAGTCAGCCCCAGCATTTT.

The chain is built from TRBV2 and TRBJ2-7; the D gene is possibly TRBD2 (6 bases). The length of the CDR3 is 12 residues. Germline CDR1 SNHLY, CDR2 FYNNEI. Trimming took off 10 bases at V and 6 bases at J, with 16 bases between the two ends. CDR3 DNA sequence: TGTGCCACCACGTACCGGGGACTCGAGCAGTACTTC. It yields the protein CATTYRGLEQYF.